This T cell receptor beta chain was documented in a study of CD4 T cells in relation to SARS-CoV-2 and coronaviruses. V lost 0 bases to trimming and J lost 6 bases, with 7 bases between them. This CDR3 contains 13 residues. The V gene's germline CDR1 is LGHNA and CDR2 YSLEER. Assay: immunoSEQ multiplex PCR; the TCRdb copy retains only in-frame clones and omits some. The sample contains approximately 17,000 clones, around three quarters of which appear only once. A word on this clone: Antigen: not known.

CD4+ T cells from unexposed donors were obtained before the COVID-19 pandemic (2011-2018). After approximately 10 days of culture, CD4+ T cells were isolated. The TCR was taken from a human donor in good health. The V call is TRBV4-3, the J call TRBJ2-3; D ambiguous. Material for sequencing was CD4+ T cells from PBMCs, cultured in vitro. CDR3 DNA sequence: TGCGCCAGCAGCCAAGAAAACTTGGATACGCAGTATTTT. Translated: CASSQENLDTQYF.